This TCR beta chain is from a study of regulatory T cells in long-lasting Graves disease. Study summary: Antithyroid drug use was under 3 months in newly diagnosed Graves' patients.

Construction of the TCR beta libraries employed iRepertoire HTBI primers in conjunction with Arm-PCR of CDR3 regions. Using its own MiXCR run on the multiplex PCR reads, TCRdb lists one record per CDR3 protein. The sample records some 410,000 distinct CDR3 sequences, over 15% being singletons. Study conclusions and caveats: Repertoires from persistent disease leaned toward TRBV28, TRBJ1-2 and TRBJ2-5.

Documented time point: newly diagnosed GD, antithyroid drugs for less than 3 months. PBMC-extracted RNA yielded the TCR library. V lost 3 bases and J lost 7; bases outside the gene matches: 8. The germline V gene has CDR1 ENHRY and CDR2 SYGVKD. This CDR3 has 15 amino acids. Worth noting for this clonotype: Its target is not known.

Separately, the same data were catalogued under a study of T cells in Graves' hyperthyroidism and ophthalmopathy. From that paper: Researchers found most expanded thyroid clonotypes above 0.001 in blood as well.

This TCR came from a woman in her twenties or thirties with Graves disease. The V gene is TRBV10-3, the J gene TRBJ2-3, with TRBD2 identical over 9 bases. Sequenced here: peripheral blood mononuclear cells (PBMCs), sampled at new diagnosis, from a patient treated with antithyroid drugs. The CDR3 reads CAISDPGLAGNTQYF. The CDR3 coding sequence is TGTGCCATCAGTGACCCGGGGCTAGCGGGGAATACGCAGTATTTT.